The sequence of this T cell receptor (beta chain) was determined in a study of blood T cells in healthy people across ages. The use of a sample-barcoded 5' primer and a J-beta primer mix characterized a second PCR of roughly 6 to 11 cycles. TCRdb re-called the 5' RACE reads through MiXCR, storing one row per CDR3 protein. The repertoire includes about 930,000 distinct CDR3 sequences, just under 30% of them detected once, and 10% sits in the top ten. Per the germline V gene, CDR1 is SGHAT and CDR2 is FQDESV (reference sequence). This CDR3 is 16 amino acids long. V gave up 3 bases and J gave up 7 bases; unmatched junction bases: 9. This sample was shared with a second study, whose subject was T cells of mothers and their children.

The rearrangement uses TRBV11-1 and TRBJ1-6; 7 bases map to TRBD1. Input material: blood. This sequence originates from a woman aged 35 to 49 in good health. CDR3 DNA: TGTGCCAGCAGCTTTTCTACAGGGGTGCGGAATTCACCCCTCCACTTT. This sequence encodes CASSFSTGVRNSPLHF.